The text below deals with one T cell receptor (beta chain). Its antigen remains unidentified. The method was immunoSEQ multiplex PCR; TCRdb's version includes in-frame clones alone and lacks a portion of them. The repertoire includes some 390,000 clones, less than 90% of them detected once, and 3% to 3.5% sits in the top ten. Germline CDR1 and CDR2: SGHRS and YFSETQ. The CDR3 is 14 amino acids. V dropped 0 bases and J dropped 7; count of bases not matched to a gene: 1. The entry originates in a study of Ad26.COV2.S vaccination and SARS-CoV-2 variants. Study-wide findings and caveats: Breadth and depth estimates from TCRs may understate total T cell responses. Vaccinees reportedly had broad spike-specific CD8+ and CD4+ T cell responses.

The treatment here: around 19 received Ad26.COV2.S at low or high dose, single or two shots; roughly five received placebo; per-sample allocation not given. Samples analyzed were those drawn on day 63 after the first vaccine or placebo injection. This specimen was peripheral blood, taken in a trial of Ad26.COV2.S vaccine versus placebo. The gene calls are TRBV5-1 and TRBJ1-6; TRBD1 agrees at 7 bases. The source is a person between 18 and 65 years old who received the Ad26.COV2.S COVID-19 vaccine or a placebo. This CDR3 reads CASSLAQGNSPLHF. The CDR3 region has the DNA TGCGCCAGCAGCTTGGCACAGGGGAATTCACCCCTCCACTTT.